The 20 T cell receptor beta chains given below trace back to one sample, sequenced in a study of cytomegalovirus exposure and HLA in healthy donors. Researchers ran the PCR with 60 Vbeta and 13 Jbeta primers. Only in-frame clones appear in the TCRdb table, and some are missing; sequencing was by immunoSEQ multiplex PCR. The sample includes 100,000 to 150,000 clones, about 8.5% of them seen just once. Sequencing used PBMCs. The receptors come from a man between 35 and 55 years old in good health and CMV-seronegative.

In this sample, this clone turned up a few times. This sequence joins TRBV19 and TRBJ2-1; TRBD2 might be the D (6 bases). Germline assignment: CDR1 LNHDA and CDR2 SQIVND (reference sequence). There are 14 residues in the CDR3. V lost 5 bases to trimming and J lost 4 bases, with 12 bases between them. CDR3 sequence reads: CASSPPGEYNEQFF. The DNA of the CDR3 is TGTGCCAGTAGTCCTCCGGGGGAATACAATGAGCAGTTCTTC. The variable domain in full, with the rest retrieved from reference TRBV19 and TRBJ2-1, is DGGITQSPKYLFRKEGQNVTLSCEQNLNHDAMYWYRQDPGQGLRLIYYSQIVNDFQKGDIAEGYSVSREKKESFPLTVTSAQKNPTAFYLCASSPPGEYNEQFFGPGTRLTVL.

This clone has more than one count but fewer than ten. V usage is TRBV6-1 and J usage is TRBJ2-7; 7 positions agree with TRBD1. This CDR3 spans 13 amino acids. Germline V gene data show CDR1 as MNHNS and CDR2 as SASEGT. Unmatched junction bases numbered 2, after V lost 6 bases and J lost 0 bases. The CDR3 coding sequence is TGTGCCAGCAGGACAGGGAGCTCCTACGAGCAGTACTTC. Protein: CASRTGSSYEQYF.

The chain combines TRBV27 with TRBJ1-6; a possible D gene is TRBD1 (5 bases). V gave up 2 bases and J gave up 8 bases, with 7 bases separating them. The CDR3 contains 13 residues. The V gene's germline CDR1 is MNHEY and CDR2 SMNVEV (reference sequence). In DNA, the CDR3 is TGTGCCAGCAGTTTACAGGGCGATTCACCCCTCCACTTT. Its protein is CASSLQGDSPLHF.

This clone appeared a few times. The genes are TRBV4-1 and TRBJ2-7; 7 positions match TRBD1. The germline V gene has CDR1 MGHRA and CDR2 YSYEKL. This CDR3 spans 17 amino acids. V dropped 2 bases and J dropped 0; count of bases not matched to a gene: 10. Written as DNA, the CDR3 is TGCGCCAGCAGCCAAAGCCTGGACAGGTCTGACTCCTACGAGCAGTACTTC. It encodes CASSQSLDRSDSYEQYF.

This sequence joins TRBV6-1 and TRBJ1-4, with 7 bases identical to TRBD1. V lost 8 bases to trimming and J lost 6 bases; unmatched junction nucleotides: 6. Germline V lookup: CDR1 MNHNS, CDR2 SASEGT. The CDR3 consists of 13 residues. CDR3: CASRWDRDEKLFF. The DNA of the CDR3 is TGTGCCAGCCGGTGGGACAGAGATGAAAAACTGTTTTTT.

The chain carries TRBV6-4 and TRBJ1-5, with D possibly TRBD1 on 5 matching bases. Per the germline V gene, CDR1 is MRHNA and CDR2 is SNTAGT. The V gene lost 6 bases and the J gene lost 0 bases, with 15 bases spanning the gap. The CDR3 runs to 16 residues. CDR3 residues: CASRFFQGSSNQPQHF. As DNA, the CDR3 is TGTGCCAGCAGGTTCTTCCAGGGAAGTAGCAATCAGCCCCAGCATTTT.

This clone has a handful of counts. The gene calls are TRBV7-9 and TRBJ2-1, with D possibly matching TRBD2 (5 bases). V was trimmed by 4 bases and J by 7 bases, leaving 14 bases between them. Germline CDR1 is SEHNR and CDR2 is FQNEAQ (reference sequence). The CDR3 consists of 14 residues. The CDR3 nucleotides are TGTGCCAGCAGCTCCGGACTCCTTCGGAATGAGCAGTTCTTC. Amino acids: CASSSGLLRNEQFF.

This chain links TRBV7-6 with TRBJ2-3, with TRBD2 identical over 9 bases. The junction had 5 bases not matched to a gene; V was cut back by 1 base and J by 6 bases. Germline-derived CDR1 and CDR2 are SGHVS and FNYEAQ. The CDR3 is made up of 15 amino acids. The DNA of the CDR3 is TGTGCCAGCAGCTTAGTGGGCGGGGGGGCGGATACGCAGTATTTT. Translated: CASSLVGGGADTQYF.

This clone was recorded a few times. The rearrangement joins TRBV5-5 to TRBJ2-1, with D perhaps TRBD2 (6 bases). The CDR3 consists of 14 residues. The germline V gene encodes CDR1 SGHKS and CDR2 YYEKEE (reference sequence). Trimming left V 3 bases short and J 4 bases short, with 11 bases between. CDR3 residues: CASSSAGLYNEQFF. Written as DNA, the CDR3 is TGTGCCAGCAGCTCAGCGGGCCTTTACAATGAGCAGTTCTTC.

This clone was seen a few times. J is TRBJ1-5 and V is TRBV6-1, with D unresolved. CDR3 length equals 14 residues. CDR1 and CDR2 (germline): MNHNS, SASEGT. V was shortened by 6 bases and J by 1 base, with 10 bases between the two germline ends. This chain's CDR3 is CASSLRLSNQPQHF. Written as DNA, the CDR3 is TGTGCCAGCAGCCTCAGGCTCAGCAATCAGCCCCAGCATTTT.

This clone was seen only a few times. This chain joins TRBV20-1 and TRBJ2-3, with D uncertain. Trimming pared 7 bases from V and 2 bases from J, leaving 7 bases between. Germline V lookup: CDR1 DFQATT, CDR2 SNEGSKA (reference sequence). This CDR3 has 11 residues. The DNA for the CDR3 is TGCAGTGAACTACACACAGATACGCAGTATTTT. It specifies CSELHTDTQYF.

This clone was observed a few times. The CDR3 nucleotides are TGCGCCAGCAGTGAGTCGGGGACAGCGGCTTTCTTT. Its protein is CASSESGTAAFF. The chain uses TRBV10-1 and TRBJ1-1; 7 nucleotides line up with TRBD1. J lost 11 bases, V lost 0 bases, and 3 bases had no gene match. Per the germline V gene, CDR1 is WNHNN and CDR2 is SYGVQD (reference sequence). This CDR3 is 12 amino acids long.

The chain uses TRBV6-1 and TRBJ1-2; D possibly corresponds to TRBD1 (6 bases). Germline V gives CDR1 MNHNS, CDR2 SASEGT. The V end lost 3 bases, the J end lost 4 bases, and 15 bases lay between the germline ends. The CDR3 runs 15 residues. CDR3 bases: TGTGCCAGCAGTGATCCCAGGACAGCAACCTATGGCTACACCTTC. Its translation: CASSDPRTATYGYTF.

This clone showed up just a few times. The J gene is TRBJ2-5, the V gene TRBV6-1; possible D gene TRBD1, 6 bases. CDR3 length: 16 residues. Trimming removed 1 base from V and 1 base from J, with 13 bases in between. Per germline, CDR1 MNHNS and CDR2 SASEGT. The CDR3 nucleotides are TGTGCCAGCAGTGAAGTGTACAGGGTGACCCAAGAGACCCAGTACTTC. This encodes CASSEVYRVTQETQYF.

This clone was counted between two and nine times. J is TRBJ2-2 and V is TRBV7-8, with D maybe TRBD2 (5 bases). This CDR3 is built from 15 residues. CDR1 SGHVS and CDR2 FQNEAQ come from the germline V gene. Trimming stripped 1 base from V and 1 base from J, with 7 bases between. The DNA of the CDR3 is TGTGCCAGCAGCTTAGGGGGAGTGAACACCGGGGAGCTGTTTTTT. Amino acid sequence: CASSLGGVNTGELFF. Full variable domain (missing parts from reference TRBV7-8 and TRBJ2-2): GAGVSQSPRYKVAKRGQDVALRCDPISGHVSLFWYQQALGQGPEFLTYFQNEAQLDKSGLPSDRFFAERPEGSVSTLKIQRTQQEDSAVYLCASSLGGVNTGELFFGEGSRLTVL.

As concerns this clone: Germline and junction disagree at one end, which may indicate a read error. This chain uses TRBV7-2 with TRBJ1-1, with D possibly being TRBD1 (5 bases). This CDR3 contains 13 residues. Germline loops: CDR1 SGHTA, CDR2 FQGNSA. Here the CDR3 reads CASSLRQNTEALF. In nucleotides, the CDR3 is TGTGCCAGCAGCCTGCGACAGAACACTGAAGCTCTCTTT.

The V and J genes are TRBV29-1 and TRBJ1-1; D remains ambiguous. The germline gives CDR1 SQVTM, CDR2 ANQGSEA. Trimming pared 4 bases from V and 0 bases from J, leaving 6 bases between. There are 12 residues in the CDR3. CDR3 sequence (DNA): TGCAGCGTTGGGAGGTTGAACACTGAAGCTTTCTTT. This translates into CSVGRLNTEAFF.

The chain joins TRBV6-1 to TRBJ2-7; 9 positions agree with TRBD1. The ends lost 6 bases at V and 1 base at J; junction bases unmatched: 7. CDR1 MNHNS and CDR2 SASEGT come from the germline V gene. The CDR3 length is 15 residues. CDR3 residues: CASRSGQGISYEQYF. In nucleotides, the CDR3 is TGTGCCAGCAGAAGCGGACAGGGGATATCCTACGAGCAGTACTTC.

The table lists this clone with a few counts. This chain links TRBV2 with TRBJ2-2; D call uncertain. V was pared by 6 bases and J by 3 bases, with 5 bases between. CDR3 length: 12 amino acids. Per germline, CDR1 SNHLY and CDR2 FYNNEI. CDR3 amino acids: CASSPYTGELFF. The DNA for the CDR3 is TGTGCCAGCAGCCCTTACACCGGGGAGCTGTTTTTT. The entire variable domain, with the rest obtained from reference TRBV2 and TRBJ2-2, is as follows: EPEVTQTPSHQVTQMGQEVILRCVPISNHLYFYWYRQILGQKVEFLVSFYNNEISEKSEIFDDQFSVERPDGSNFTLKIRSTKLEDSAMYFCASSPYTGELFFGEGSRLTVL.

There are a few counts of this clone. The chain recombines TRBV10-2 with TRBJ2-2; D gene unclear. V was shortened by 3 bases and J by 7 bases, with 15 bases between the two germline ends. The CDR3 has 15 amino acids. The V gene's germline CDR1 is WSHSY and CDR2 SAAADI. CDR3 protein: CASSDWAIHFGELFF. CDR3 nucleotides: TGCGCCAGCAGTGACTGGGCCATACACTTCGGGGAGCTGTTTTTT.